What follows describes a single TCR beta chain. A few counts support this clone. Its antigen specificity is not known. Base-call qualities are not available, and no considerably larger clone is one nucleotide away. The data derive from a study of Ad26.COV2.S vaccination and SARS-CoV-2 variants (dated by TCRdb to 2020 to 2022). With regard to the full study: Donors in the vaccine arm were drawn from COV1001, a multicentre, randomized, double-blind, placebo-controlled phase I-IIa trial testing Ad26.COV2.S in healthy adults. Ad26.COV2.S was administered intramuscularly at 5 x 10^10 or 1 x 10^11 viral particles, either as a single shot or as two shots given 56 days apart. TCRbeta repertoire sequencing was used to assess the specificity and breadth of SARS-CoV-2-reactive T cell receptors after Ad26.COV2.S vaccination. A total of about 30 samples were included in the TCR-sequenced set, comprising roughly 19 Ad26.COV2.S vaccine recipients, 5 placebo recipients and 8 SARS-CoV-2 convalescent individuals. Trial participants were randomized into five groups of five: low-dose or high-dose Ad26.COV2.S given once or twice, or placebo on both occasions. Investigators remained blinded to trial group allocation during experiments and outcome assessment.

The study at large found these results: The study was not powered to compare responses between vaccine doses or regimens. It was noted by the authors that total T cell responses may have been underestimated by the TCR breadth and depth analyses. After vaccination, spike-specific CD8+ and CD4+ T cell responses were reported to show substantial breadth. Compared with placebo recipients, Ad26.COV2.S recipients showed higher spike-specific TCR breadth (P = 0.0014). Vaccine and placebo recipients had comparable non-spike TCR breadth, which fits with the vaccine containing only spike.

The sample's treatment or condition label is to be understood as: about 20 received Ad26.COV2.S at low or high dose, single or two shots; about 5 received placebo; per-sample allocation not given. Repertoires of vaccine and placebo recipients were sequenced from samples collected on day 63 after the first injection. In Cohort 1b, some 25 adults aged 18-55 years were enrolled at a single site in Boston, USA, between 29 July and 7 August 2020. Ad26.COV2.S was a replication-incompetent adenovirus type 26 vector that expressed a prefusion-stabilized SARS-CoV-2 spike protein derived from the original Wuhan strain. TCRbeta CDR3 regions were sequenced with the immunoSEQ Assay. After extraction, genomic DNA underwent amplification by bias-controlled multiplex PCR, followed by high-throughput sequencing. Under the source paper's analysis protocol: Collapsing and filtering of sequences were performed to quantify the absolute abundance of each unique TCRbeta CDR3 region. Usable DNA was measured by amplifying reference genes present in all nucleated cells, and TCRbeta template counts were normalized to that usable DNA to estimate T cell fraction. Repertoire TCRs were annotated as SARS-CoV-2-specific when V gene, CDR3 amino acid sequence and J gene were exactly matched to a known reactive TCR set. The reference SARS-CoV-2 TCR set was obtained from MIRA and was filtered for enrichment in COVID-19-positive ImmuneCODE repertoires, whereby public or cross-reactive TCRs were removed. Using the MIRA antigens, annotated TCRs were further analysed by specific ORF or by position within an ORF. Breadth was defined as the number of annotated unique rearrangements divided by the total number of unique productive rearrangements, and depth was defined as the summed frequency of the annotated unique rearrangements. TCR breadth was compared between groups using two-sided Wilcoxon rank-sum tests. TCRdb obtained this table from immuneACCESS and retained in-frame rearrangements with V and J assigned. These tables miss some clones; where compared with another copy, unresolved V genes account for less than half of the shortfall, and the remainder is unexplained. D and trimming were read from the DNA, whereas the V and J calls and clone size are those reported in that table. Within this sample are about 440,000 clones, with 90% of them counted one time only. About 4.1% of the sample lies in the top ten.

The TCR comes from a person aged 18-65 years who received the Ad26.COV2.S COVID-19 vaccine or a placebo. This material consisted of peripheral blood, taken in a trial of Ad26.COV2.S vaccine versus placebo.

The sequence in DNA is TGTGCCAGTAGTATAGATGTCCGGACGAAGAATGAAAAACTGTTTTTT. It translates as CASSIDVRTKNEKLFF. The V and J genes are TRBV19 and TRBJ1-4; the D gene lacks a confident call. The CDR3 runs 16 amino acids, cysteine and phenylalanine included. Only CDR3 DNA is held: 48 bases, read in frame from base 1. Reading the germline V gene (reference sequence) gives CDR1 LNHDA and CDR2 SQIVND. The V and J ends are trimmed by 0 bases and 5 bases, leaving 13 bases between them.